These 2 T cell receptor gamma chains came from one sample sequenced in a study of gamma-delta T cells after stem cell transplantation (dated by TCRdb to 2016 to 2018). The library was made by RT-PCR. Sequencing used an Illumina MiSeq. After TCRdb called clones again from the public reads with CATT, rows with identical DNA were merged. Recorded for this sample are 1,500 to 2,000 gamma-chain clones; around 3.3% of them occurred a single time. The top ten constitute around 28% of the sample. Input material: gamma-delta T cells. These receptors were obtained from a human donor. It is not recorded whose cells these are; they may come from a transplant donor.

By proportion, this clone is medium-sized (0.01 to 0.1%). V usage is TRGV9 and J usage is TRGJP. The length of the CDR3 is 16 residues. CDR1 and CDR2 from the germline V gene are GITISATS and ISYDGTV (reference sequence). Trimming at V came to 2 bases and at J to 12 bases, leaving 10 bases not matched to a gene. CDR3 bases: TGTGCCTTGTGGGAGGCTGATAGTTGGGGCAAAAAAATCAAGGTATTT. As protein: CALWEADSWGKKIKVF.

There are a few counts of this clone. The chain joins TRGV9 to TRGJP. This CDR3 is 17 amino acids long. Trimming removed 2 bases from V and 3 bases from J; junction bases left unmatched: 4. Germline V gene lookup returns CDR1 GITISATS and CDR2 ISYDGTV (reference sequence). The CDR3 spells CALWEAKQELGKKIKVF. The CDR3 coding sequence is TGTGCCTTGTGGGAGGCCAAGCAAGAGTTGGGCAAAAAAATCAAGGTATTT.